This T cell receptor beta chain was retrieved from a study of OX40 agonist ivuxolimab in advanced cancers. Across the study: Those treated in dose escalation had hepatocellular carcinoma, melanoma, renal cell cancer or head and neck cancer.

Remarks on this clone: Its antigen is currently unknown.

CDR1 is ENHRY, CDR2 SYGVKD, per germline. There are 14 residues in the CDR3. Losses at the gene ends were 4 bases for V and 6 bases for J; bases not matched to a gene: 4. Repertoires were generated with immunoSEQ multiplex PCR, while TCRdb's copy carries only in-frame clones and drops some. The sample lists 65,000 to 95,000 clones, around 94% occurring once. Study-wide results and limits: Also present in some nonresponders was a low level of normalized T-cell clonal expansion. At 0.1 to 3.0 mg/kg and by week 6, clonal expansion occurred in CD4+ and CD8+ blood T cells.

The sequencing here drew on CD4+ or CD8+ T cells sorted from blood, taken in a trial of the OX40 agonist ivuxolimab. The origin of this receptor is an adult with an advanced solid tumor such as melanoma, head and neck, liver or kidney cancer. The chain carries TRBV10-3 and TRBJ2-7; TRBD1 agrees at 12 bases. CDR3 region: CAISGGQGAGEQYF. The CDR3 nucleotides read TGTGCCATCAGTGGGGGACAGGGGGCAGGCGAGCAGTACTTC.